A single sample is the source of the 23 T cell receptor beta chains below, sequenced in a study of blood T cell repertoires in COVID-19. TCRdb's table, derived via immunoSEQ multiplex PCR, lists solely in-frame clones and lacks some. The sample gives about 62,000 clones, approximately 92% of which show up once; 15% to 20% is in the top ten. Source material: peripheral blood. These TCRs come from a woman aged 55-75 years with COVID-19, enrolled during active disease.

The rearrangement links TRBV6-5 to TRBJ1-1, with no clear D. CDR1 MNHEY and CDR2 SVGAGI come from the germline V gene. CDR3 length: 10 amino acids. The CDR3 here is CVEGNTEAFF. The CDR3 nucleotides read TGTGTCGAGGGGAACACTGAAGCTTTCTTT.

The chain uses TRBV10-1 and TRBJ2-5, with D perhaps matching TRBD2 (5 bases). The CDR3 has 14 residues. CDR1 and CDR2 from the germline V gene are WNHNN and SYGVQD (reference sequence). With 3 bases removed from V and 4 bases from J, the gap between germline ends came to 12 bases. CDR3 bases: TGCGCCAGCAGTGAACTAGAGAGCCCAGAGACCCAGTACTTC. Translating it yields CASSELESPETQYF.

The CDR3 reads CASSQTGTAPFEQYF. CDR3 DNA sequence: TGTGCCAGCAGCCAAACCGGGACAGCTCCCTTCGAGCAGTACTTC. The genes are TRBV3-1 (or the pseudogene TRBV3-2) and TRBJ2-7, with 7 bases matching TRBD1. From germline, CDR1 is LGHDT and CDR2 YNNKEL (reference sequence). The CDR3 loop spans 15 amino acids. After removal of 2 bases from V and 6 bases from J, the junction contained 10 bases not matched to a gene.

The rearrangement joins TRBV9 to TRBJ1-4, with D possibly TRBD1 on 6 matching bases. The CDR3 runs 14 residues. The ends were cut back, 4 bases at V and 8 bases at J, with 15 bases in the middle. The germline gives CDR1 SGDLS, CDR2 YYNGEE. CDR3 DNA sequence: TGTGCCAGCAGCAACTGGACAGATGGCGAAAAACTGTTTTTT. It codes for CASSNWTDGEKLFF. The full variable domain, rest sourced from reference TRBV9 and TRBJ1-4, is DSGVTQTPKHLITATGQRVTLRCSPRSGDLSVYWYQQSLDQGLQFLIQYYNGEERAKGNILERFSAQQFPDLHSELNLSSLELGDSALYFCASSNWTDGEKLFFGSGTQLSVL.

The gene calls are TRBV6-5 and TRBJ2-7; D possibly corresponds to TRBD2 (5 bases). Looked up from germline, CDR1 is MNHEY and CDR2 is SVGAGI. The V gene lost 0 bases and the J gene lost 6 bases, with 9 bases spanning the gap. The CDR3 length is 13 residues. The CDR3 loop reads CASSYSGEGEQYF. CDR3 coding DNA: TGTGCCAGCAGTTACTCCGGCGAGGGCGAGCAGTACTTC.

This rearrangement joins TRBV4-3 to TRBJ1-2; perhaps TRBD1 as D (6 bases). This CDR3 region has 15 residues. The V end was cut by 1 base, the J end by 4 bases, with 13 bases between. The germline CDR1 and CDR2 sequences are LGHNA and YSLEER. CDR3 protein: CASSQVGQGIYGYTF. Written as DNA, the CDR3 is TGCGCCAGCAGCCAAGTAGGTCAGGGGATCTATGGCTACACCTTC.

V usage is TRBV6-5 and J usage is TRBJ2-1; D not certain. The V gene's germline CDR1 is MNHEY and CDR2 SVGAGI. The CDR3 is made up of 14 amino acids. V was clipped by 2 bases and J by 0 bases, with 5 bases between them. CDR3 residues: CASSYPSSYNEQFF. The DNA for the CDR3 is TGTGCCAGCAGTTACCCGAGCTCCTACAATGAGCAGTTCTTC.

This chain joins TRBV28 and TRBJ1-4, with 7 nucleotides matching TRBD1. The CDR3 runs to 14 residues. V lost 8 bases, J lost 6 bases, and 9 bases stayed unmatched. Germline loops: CDR1 MDHEN, CDR2 SYDVKM. The CDR3 loop reads CASAPQGTDEKLFF. The CDR3 DNA is TGTGCCAGCGCCCCACAGGGGACGGATGAAAAACTGTTTTTT.

This clone was detected only a few times. V and J are TRBV5-4 and TRBJ2-7; TRBD2 matches at 13 bases. The CDR3 totals 16 residues. The ends lost 4 bases at V and 1 base at J; junction bases unmatched: 5. The germline gives CDR1 SGHNT, CDR2 YYREEE (reference sequence). The CDR3 loop reads CASSTGLAGVSYEQYF. The CDR3 bases are TGTGCCAGCAGCACCGGACTAGCGGGAGTATCCTACGAGCAGTACTTC.

This clone appeared once. V usage is TRBV11-3 and J usage is TRBJ1-1; no clear D. The CDR3 length is 15 residues. Germline assignment: CDR1 SGHNT and CDR2 YENEEA. V was shortened by 2 bases and J by 3 bases, with 13 bases between the two germline ends. The CDR3 reads CASSLNSLRDTEAFF. CDR3 in DNA: TGTGCCAGCAGCTTAAACAGCCTGCGAGACACTGAAGCTTTCTTT.

The V call is TRBV5-1, the J call TRBJ2-2; the match to TRBD1 covers 8 bases. With 4 bases clipped from V and 5 bases from J, the junction kept 7 bases outside the gene matches. CDR3 length equals 15 residues. In germline, CDR1 is SGHRS, CDR2 YFSETQ. CDR3 bases: TGCGCCAGCAGCCACGGACAGGGAACAACCGGGGAGCTGTTTTTT. Translation gives CASSHGQGTTGELFF. Full variable domain (rest looked up from reference TRBV5-1 and TRBJ2-2): KAGVTQTPRYLIKTRGQQVTLSCSPISGHRSVSWYQQTPGQGLQFLFEYFSETQRNKGNFPGRFSGRQFSNSRSEMNVSTLELGDSALYLCASSHGQGTTGELFFGEGSRLTVL.

The chain combines TRBV19 with TRBJ2-1, with TRBD2 matching 16 bases. This CDR3 contains 15 residues. V was pared by 5 bases and J by 10 bases, with 5 bases of the junction left unmatched. CDR1 is LNHDA, CDR2 SQIVND, per germline (reference sequence). CDR3 coding DNA: TGTGCCAGTAGTGCGGGACTAGCGGGAGGGACGGAGCAGTTCTTC. This encodes CASSAGLAGGTEQFF.

The chain joins TRBV11-1 to TRBJ1-1, with 11 positions matching TRBD1. Trimming removed 5 bases from V and 0 bases from J; junction bases left unmatched: 5. Germline lookup yields CDR1 SGHAT and CDR2 FQDESV (reference sequence). The CDR3 sequence is 16 residues long. CDR3 in DNA: TGTGCCAGCAGCGCGGGACAGGGGGAGGTGAACACTGAAGCTTTCTTT. Translated, it gives CASSAGQGEVNTEAFF.

J is TRBJ2-7 and V is TRBV10-1, with 9 bases that match TRBD2. The CDR3 length is 15 residues. With 6 bases clipped from V and 3 bases from J, the junction kept 9 bases outside the gene matches. In germline, CDR1 is WNHNN, CDR2 SYGVQD (reference sequence). CDR3 amino acids: CASSPWTSEDYEQYF. The DNA for the CDR3 is TGCGCCAGCAGCCCTTGGACTAGCGAGGACTACGAGCAGTACTTC.

V usage is TRBV9 and J usage is TRBJ2-5; 9 bases line up with TRBD1. The junction had 9 bases not matched to a gene; V was cut back by 4 bases and J by 5 bases. The V gene's germline CDR1 is SGDLS and CDR2 YYNGEE. The CDR3 has 15 amino acids. In DNA, the CDR3 is TGTGCCAGCAGCCCCGGGGACAGGGCGGTGGAGACCCAGTACTTC. It encodes CASSPGDRAVETQYF.

The V call is TRBV11-3, the J call TRBJ2-3, with 9 positions matching TRBD2. Germline loops: CDR1 SGHNT, CDR2 YENEEA. There are 17 residues in the CDR3. Losses at the gene ends were 5 bases for V and 2 bases for J; bases not matched to a gene: 11. The DNA for the CDR3 is TGTGCCAGCAGCGCCCGGAGGGCTAGCGGGACCACAGATACGCAGTATTTT. Protein sequence: CASSARRASGTTDTQYF.

This clone appeared a single time. The genes are TRBV9 and TRBJ2-1; TRBD1 might be the D (5 bases). The CDR3 contains 13 residues. CDR1 SGDLS and CDR2 YYNGEE come from the germline V gene. V lost 4 bases and J 7 bases, leaving 12 bases between the germline ends. CDR3 nucleotide sequence: TGTGCCAGCAGCCCGACCCAGGGAAATGAGCAGTTCTTC. As protein: CASSPTQGNEQFF.

This sequence joins TRBV19 and TRBJ2-5; 9 bases are shared with TRBD1. V dropped 9 bases and J dropped 8; count of bases not matched to a gene: 7. CDR3 length: 12 amino acids. Germline CDR1 is LNHDA and CDR2 is SQIVND (reference sequence). The CDR3 protein is CASGGTGHTQYF. The CDR3 coding sequence is TGTGCCAGCGGGGGGACAGGGCACACCCAGTACTTC.

The chain is built from TRBV24-1 and TRBJ1-1, with a tentative D call TRBD1 (5 bases). CDR3 length equals 13 residues. V was cut by 8 bases and J by 0 bases, with 9 bases left in between. Germline CDR1 and CDR2: KGHDR and SFDVKD. CDR3 in amino acids: CATKGHMNTEAFF. The CDR3 nucleotides read TGTGCCACCAAAGGACATATGAACACTGAAGCTTTCTTT.

The chain has TRBV27 and TRBJ2-1; 9 bases match TRBD2. The CDR3 loop spans 15 amino acids. V shed 7 bases, J shed 6 bases, and the junction held 10 bases outside the gene matches. CDR1 and CDR2 (germline): MNHEY, SMNVEV (reference sequence). The CDR3 here is CASINLAGVSNEQFF. In nucleotides, the CDR3 is TGTGCCAGCATCAATTTAGCGGGAGTCAGCAATGAGCAGTTCTTC.

The CDR3 nucleotides are TGTGCCAGCAGCCTGGGGGCAGCCTACAATGAGCAGTTCTTC. This sequence encodes CASSLGAAYNEQFF. The V call is TRBV11-3, the J call TRBJ2-1; possible D gene TRBD1, 6 bases. This CDR3 comprises 14 residues. Germline CDR1 and CDR2: SGHNT and YENEEA. The V gene lost 5 bases and the J gene lost 2 bases, with 10 bases spanning the gap.

This sequence joins TRBV9 and TRBJ1-4; a possible D gene is TRBD1 (5 bases). This CDR3 has 18 residues. From germline, CDR1 is SGDLS and CDR2 YYNGEE. The V end was cut by 0 bases, the J end by 0 bases, with 15 bases between. The CDR3 protein is CASSVATRGLTTNEKLFF. The CDR3 bases are TGTGCCAGCAGCGTAGCGACAAGGGGACTTACAACTAATGAAAAACTGTTTTTT. The full variable domain, with the rest looked up from reference TRBV9 and TRBJ1-4, is DSGVTQTPKHLITATGQRVTLRCSPRSGDLSVYWYQQSLDQGLQFLIQYYNGEERAKGNILERFSAQQFPDLHSELNLSSLELGDSALYFCASSVATRGLTTNEKLFFGSGTQLSVL.

This clone was seen a single time. The rearrangement links TRBV5-1 to TRBJ2-5; a possible D gene is TRBD1 (5 bases). The CDR3 has 14 amino acids. Germline V gives CDR1 SGHRS, CDR2 YFSETQ. Trimming removed 1 base from V and 5 bases from J, with 12 bases in between. CDR3 protein: CASSLRGFGETQYF. CDR3 DNA: TGCGCCAGCAGCTTGAGGGGCTTCGGGGAGACCCAGTACTTC.